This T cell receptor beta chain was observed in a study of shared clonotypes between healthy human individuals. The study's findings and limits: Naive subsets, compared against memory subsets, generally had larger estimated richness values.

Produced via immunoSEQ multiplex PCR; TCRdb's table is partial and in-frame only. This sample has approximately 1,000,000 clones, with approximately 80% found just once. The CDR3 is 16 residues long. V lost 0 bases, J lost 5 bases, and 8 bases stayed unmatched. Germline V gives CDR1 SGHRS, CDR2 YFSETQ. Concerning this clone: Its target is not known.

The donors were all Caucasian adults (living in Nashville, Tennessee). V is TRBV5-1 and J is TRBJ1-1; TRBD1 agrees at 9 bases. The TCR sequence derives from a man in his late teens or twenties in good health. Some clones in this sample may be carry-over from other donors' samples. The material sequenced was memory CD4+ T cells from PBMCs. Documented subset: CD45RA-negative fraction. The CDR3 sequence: CASSLAWTGAGTEAFF. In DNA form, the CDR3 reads TGCGCCAGCAGCTTGGCATGGACAGGGGCAGGAACTGAAGCTTTCTTT.